This T cell receptor beta chain is drawn from a study of T cells in Graves' hyperthyroidism and ophthalmopathy (dated by TCRdb to between 2018 and 2020). Regarding the complete study: Peripheral blood was collected at initial diagnosis, before any treatment. TCR Vbeta CDR3 sequencing of roughly 140 peripheral blood samples (43 ophthalmopathy, 75 hyperthyroidism and roughly 17 progressor patients) is reported in the paper. Whether ophthalmopathy could be predicted prospectively was tested in an independent validation cohort made up of 18 hyperthyroidism patients plus 17 patients who later progressed to ophthalmopathy. For training and testing, the 100 patients in the discovery cohort were randomly divided in a 7:3 ratio. In addition, the study compared T-cell repertoires in thyroid tissue and in blood from five to seven Graves' hyperthyroidism patients. To identify TCR V-J signatures that set the groups apart, the researchers used a discovery cohort of more than 95 patients, made up of approximately 43 with Graves' ophthalmopathy and 55 to 65 with stable Graves' hyperthyroidism. Following sampling, methimazole starting at 30 mg daily was given to hyperthyroidism patients, and high-dose intravenous methylprednisolone was given to ophthalmopathy patients.

The TCR beta CDR3 regions were amplified from RNA transcripts. A first-round RT-PCR of the TCR CDR3 used the HTBI primer set with the Qiagen OneStep RT-PCR kit. Libraries were constructed in a second round of multiplex PCR, after which size selection and purification were carried out. Libraries were sequenced paired-end with 100 bp reads on an Illumina HiSeq2000. The study's own analysis went as follows. SOAPnuke was used to process the raw data, with reads discarded if the reads contained adapters or uncalled bases, had a mean Phred below 15, or lacked an exact constant-primer or identifier match. COPE v1.2.5 was used to merge the high-quality paired reads, and each unique nucleotide sequence was defined as a clonotype. MiTCR v1.1 was used to align the clonotypes against IMGT TRBV, TRBD and TRBJ reference segments. The analysis was restricted to V-J combinations with a frequency above 0.0001, which together covered 99% to 99.2% of the repertoires. A TCS score was defined as the ratio of F50 (clonal expansion) to E x V (chaos), with BLOSUM62-based TCRdist applied between CDR3 peptides within each V-J. Welch's t-statistics and random forest reduced 514 V-J features to 10 to 15, which were used in a naive Bayes classifier (R e1071). TCRdb redid the processing of the public reads, applying fastp at Q25 and MiXCR, and retained in-frame beta chains. Each entry merges the rows of one CDR3 protein and shows their most common DNA and genes. None of the V and J calls come from the authors' own analysis; TCRdb made them. This sample comprises some 720,000 distinct CDR3 sequences, about 16% of them detected only once. Clones ranked in the top ten supply over 7.5% of the sample.

Stable Graves' hyperthyroidism was defined as the absence of progression to ophthalmopathy over 18 months of follow-up. Hyperthyroidism patients were newly diagnosed, with disease duration under 2 months, and aged 18 to 65 years. Any patient with an uncontrolled infection, another autoimmune disease, pregnancy or lactation was excluded. Diagnoses were based on clinical symptoms, serum thyroxine and TRAb, thyroid ultrasound and orbital computed tomography. PBMCs were separated from 8 to 10 ml of fresh peripheral blood using Ficoll-Paque density gradient centrifugation. Trizol reagent was used to extract total RNA, and RNA quality was then checked on an Agilent 2100 Bioanalyzer. V loses 6 bases, J loses 8 bases, and the germline ends lie 16 bases apart. The germline V gene (reference sequence) provides CDR1 LNHDA and CDR2 SQIVND. From cysteine to phenylalanine, the CDR3 is 14 amino acids long. The CDR3 DNA has 42 bases and is translated from base 1.

Overall results and qualifications from the work: Ophthalmopathy was separated from stable hyperthyroidism by a 13 V-J signature model, with approximately 90% sensitivity and roughly 81% specificity obtained in cross-validation and 80%/75% obtained in testing. In validation, progression to ophthalmopathy was predicted by the model with 70.59% sensitivity and around 75% specificity, a median of roughly six months before onset. Most expanded thyroid clonotypes (frequency above 0.001) were also found in blood, which suggests that blood repertoires may mirror thyroid immune responses. Sample size was not statistically predetermined, and blinding of investigators to group allocation was not performed.

Turning to this clonotype: No cognate antigen has been identified for it. Base qualities are not provided; no much larger clone lies one nucleotide away.

Sequences were obtained from blood. The sequence came from a man between 18 and 35 years old with Graves' hyperthyroidism. This chain is built from TRBV19 and TRBJ1-4; perhaps TRBD1 is the D gene, with 5 bases matching. The CDR3 reads CASRGPPEFEKLFF. Here is the DNA: TGTGCCAGTAGGGGACCCCCAGAGTTCGAAAAACTGTTTTTT.